This is a list of T cell receptor beta chains from one sample in a study of T cells in Graves' hyperthyroidism and ophthalmopathy. TCRdb passed the multiplex PCR reads through MiXCR, listing each CDR3 protein once. Here the sample spans some 500,000 distinct CDR3 sequences, about 15% being singletons. Material for sequencing was blood. The receptors were gathered from a woman between 18 and 30 years old with Graves' hyperthyroidism. Each CDR3 is given with its conserved first and last residue. The D gene is left open where the match is weak. The size field is filled for only some rows; it gives once, few, many or a size class.

abundance | d_gene | j_gene | v_gene | CDR3aa | CDR3nt
many | TRBD1 | TRBJ1-1 | TRBV15 | CATSRVPAQGAYTEAFF | TGTGCCACCAGCAGAGTTCCCGCACAGGGGGCCTACACTGAAGCTTTCTTT
many | NA | TRBJ2-1 | TRBV3-1 | CASSQAGRGRVNEQFF | TGTGCCAGCAGCCAAGCAGGGCGGGGAAGGGTCAATGAGCAGTTCTTC
many | TRBD1 | TRBJ1-1 | TRBV2 | CASKRDRGTEAFF | TGTGCCAGCAAACGCGACAGGGGGACTGAAGCTTTCTTT
few | TRBD2 | TRBJ2-1 | TRBV2 | CASNEGGLAGVNEQFF | TGTGCCAGCAACGAGGGGGGACTAGCGGGAGTCAATGAGCAGTTCTTC
many | NA | TRBJ1-1 | TRBV7-9 | CASSLWRQPNTEAFF | TGTGCCAGCAGCTTATGGCGACAGCCGAACACTGAAGCTTTCTTT
NA | NA | TRBJ2-3 | TRBV29-1 | CSAEHTDTQYF | TGCAGCGCGGAACACACAGATACGCAGTATTTT
NA | NA | TRBJ2-5 | TRBV29-1 | CSVDQETQYF | TGCAGCGTTGATCAAGAGACCCAGTACTTC
few | NA | TRBJ1-5 | TRBV12-5 | CASSPGGRPNQPQHF | TGTGCTAGTTCCCCCGGGGGACGCCCTAATCAGCCCCAGCATTTT
few | TRBD1 | TRBJ1-1 | TRBV2 | CAREVDRADTEAFF | TGTGCCAGAGAAGTCGACAGGGCGGACACTGAAGCTTTCTTT
many | NA | TRBJ1-1 | TRBV30 | CAWSLSWVVNTEAFF | TGTGCCTGGAGCCTCTCCTGGGTGGTGAACACTGAAGCTTTCTTT
many | NA | TRBJ2-5 | TRBV28 | CASSSLQLAQETQYF | TGTGCCAGCAGTTCCCTTCAACTTGCTCAAGAGACCCAGTACTTC
many | TRBD1 | TRBJ1-4 | TRBV3-1 | CASSFGTANEKLFF | TGTGCCAGCAGCTTCGGGACAGCAAATGAAAAACTGTTTTTT
few | NA | TRBJ2-1 | TRBV20-1 | CSANPDSSYNEQFF | TGCAGTGCCAATCCGGATAGCTCCTACAATGAGCAGTTCTTC
many | NA | TRBJ2-7 | TRBV11-1 | CASSLAHTYEQYF | TGTGCCAGCAGCTTAGCGCATACCTACGAGCAGTACTTC
few | NA | TRBJ2-3 | TRBV10-3 | CAIRPQQGPRRDTQYF | TGTGCCATCAGGCCCCAACAGGGACCGAGAAGAGATACGCAGTATTTT
many | NA | TRBJ1-2 | TRBV30 | CAWGFGDRGYTF | TGTGCCTGGGGATTTGGGGATCGGGGCTACACCTTC
many | TRBD1 | TRBJ2-1 | TRBV5-1 | CASSLVAGTAYNEQFF | TGCGCCAGCAGCTTGGTTGCCGGGACAGCGTACAATGAGCAGTTCTTC
many | NA | TRBJ1-1 | TRBV14 | CASSPTAYGAFF | TGTGCCAGCAGCCCGACAGCCTATGGAGCTTTCTTT
few | TRBD2 | TRBJ2-7 | TRBV10-2 | CASDASGYEQYF | TGCGCCAGCGATGCTAGCGGATACGAGCAGTACTTC